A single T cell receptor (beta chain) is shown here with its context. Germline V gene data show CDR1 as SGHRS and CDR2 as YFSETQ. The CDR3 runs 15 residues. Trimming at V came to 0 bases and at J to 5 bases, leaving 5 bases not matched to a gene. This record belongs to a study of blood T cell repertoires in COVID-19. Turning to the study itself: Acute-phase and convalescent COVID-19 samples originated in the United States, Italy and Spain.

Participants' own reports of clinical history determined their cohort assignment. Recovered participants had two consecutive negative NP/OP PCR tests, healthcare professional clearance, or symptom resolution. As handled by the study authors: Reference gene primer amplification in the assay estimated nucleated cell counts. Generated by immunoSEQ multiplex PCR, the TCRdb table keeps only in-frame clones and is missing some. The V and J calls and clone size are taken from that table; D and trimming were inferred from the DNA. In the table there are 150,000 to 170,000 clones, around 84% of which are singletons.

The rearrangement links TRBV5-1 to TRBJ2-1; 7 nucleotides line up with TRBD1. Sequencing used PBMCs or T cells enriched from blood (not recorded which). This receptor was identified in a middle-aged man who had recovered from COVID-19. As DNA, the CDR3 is TGCGCCAGCAGCTTGGTAGGGGGCAGGGACAATGAGCAGTTCTTC. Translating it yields CASSLVGGRDNEQFF. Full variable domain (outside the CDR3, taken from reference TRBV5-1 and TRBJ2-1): KAGVTQTPRYLIKTRGQQVTLSCSPISGHRSVSWYQQTPGQGLQFLFEYFSETQRNKGNFPGRFSGRQFSNSRSEMNVSTLELGDSALYLCASSLVGGRDNEQFFGPGTRLTVL.